This T cell receptor beta chain was identified in a study of PD-1 blockade in classical Hodgkin lymphoma. This table comes from immunoSEQ multiplex PCR, and its TCRdb copy is limited to in-frame clones, with some not included. The sample has more than 15,000 clones; under 90% are singletons. Notes on this clone: The antigen is unknown.

Time point noted: cycle 4 day 1 (C4D1), after less than 7 weeks of nivolumab. Each patient relapsed following autologous stem cell transplantation, and prior brentuximab vedotin exposure differed. Complete response, partial response or progressive disease was recorded as best response. Germline CDR1 is SGHRS and CDR2 is YFSETQ. The V end lost 1 base, the J end lost 8 bases, and 15 bases lay between the germline ends. The CDR3 has 14 residues. Study-level findings and limits: Exclusion applied to patients who initiated nivolumab less than 1 year following ASCT. There remain no defined causes for the repertoire differences, which possibly reflect disease activity or prior therapy. Newly diagnosed patients had diversity similar to the baseline diversity of complete responders.

The specimen comprised peripheral blood mononuclear cells (PBMCs), sampled before the fourth cycle of nivolumab. This TCR derives from a human donor with classical Hodgkin lymphoma. The chain is built from TRBV5-1 and TRBJ1-2, with D hard to call. The CDR3 coding sequence is TGCGCCAGCAGCTTGTCTGGCTCCGAAGGGGGCTACACCTTC. It translates to CASSLSGSEGGYTF.